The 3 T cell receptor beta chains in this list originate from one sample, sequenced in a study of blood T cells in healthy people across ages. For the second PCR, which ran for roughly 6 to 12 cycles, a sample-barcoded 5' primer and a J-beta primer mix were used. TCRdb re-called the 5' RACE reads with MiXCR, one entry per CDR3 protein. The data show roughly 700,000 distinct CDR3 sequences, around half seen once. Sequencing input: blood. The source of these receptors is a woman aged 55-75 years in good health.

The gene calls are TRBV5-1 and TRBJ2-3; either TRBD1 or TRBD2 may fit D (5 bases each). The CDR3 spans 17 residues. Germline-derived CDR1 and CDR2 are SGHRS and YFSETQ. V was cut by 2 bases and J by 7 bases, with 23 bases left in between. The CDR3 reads CASSLRRGSVTQHTQYF. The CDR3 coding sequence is TGCGCCAGCAGCTTACGTCGGGGCTCGGTCACACAGCATACGCAGTATTTT.

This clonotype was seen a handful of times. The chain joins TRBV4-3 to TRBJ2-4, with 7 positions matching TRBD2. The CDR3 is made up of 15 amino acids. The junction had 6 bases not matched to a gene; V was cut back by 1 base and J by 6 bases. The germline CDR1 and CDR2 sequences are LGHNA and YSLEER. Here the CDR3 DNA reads TGCGCCAGCAGCCAAGTTGCGGGAGTATCAAACATTCAGTACTTC. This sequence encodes CASSQVAGVSNIQYF.

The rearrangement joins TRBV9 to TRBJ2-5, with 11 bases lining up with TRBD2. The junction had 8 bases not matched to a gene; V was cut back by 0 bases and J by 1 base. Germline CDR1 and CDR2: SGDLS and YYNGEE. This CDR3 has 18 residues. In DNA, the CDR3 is TGTGCCAGCAGCGTAGCCATGGATGGGACTAGCGGCCAAGAGACCCAGTACTTC. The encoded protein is CASSVAMDGTSGQETQYF.